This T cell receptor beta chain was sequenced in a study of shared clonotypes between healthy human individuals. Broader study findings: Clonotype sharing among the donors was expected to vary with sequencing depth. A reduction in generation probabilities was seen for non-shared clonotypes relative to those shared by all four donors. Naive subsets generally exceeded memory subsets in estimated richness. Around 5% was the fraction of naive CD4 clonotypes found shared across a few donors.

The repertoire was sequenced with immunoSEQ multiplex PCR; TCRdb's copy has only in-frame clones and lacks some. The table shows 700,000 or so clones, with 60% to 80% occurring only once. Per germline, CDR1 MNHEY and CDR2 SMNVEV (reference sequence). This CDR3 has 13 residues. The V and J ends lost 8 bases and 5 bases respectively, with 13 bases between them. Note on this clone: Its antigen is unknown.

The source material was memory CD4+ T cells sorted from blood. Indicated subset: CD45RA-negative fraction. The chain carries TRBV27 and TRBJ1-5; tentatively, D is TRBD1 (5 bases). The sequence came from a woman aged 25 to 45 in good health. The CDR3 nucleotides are TGTGCCAGCCGCCGGGGCACCGATCAGCCCCAGCATTTT. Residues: CASRRGTDQPQHF.